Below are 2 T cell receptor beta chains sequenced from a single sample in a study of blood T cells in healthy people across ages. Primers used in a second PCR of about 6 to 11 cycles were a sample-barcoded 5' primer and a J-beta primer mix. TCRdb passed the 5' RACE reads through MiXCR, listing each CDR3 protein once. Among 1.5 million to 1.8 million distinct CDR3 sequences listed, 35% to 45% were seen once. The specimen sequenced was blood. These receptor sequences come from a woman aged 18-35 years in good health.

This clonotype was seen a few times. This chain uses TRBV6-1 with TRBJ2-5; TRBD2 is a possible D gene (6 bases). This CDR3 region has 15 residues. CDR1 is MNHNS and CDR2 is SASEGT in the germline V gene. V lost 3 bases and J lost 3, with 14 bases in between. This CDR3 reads CASSEDRDSKETQYF. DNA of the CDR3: TGTGCCAGCAGTGAGGACCGGGACTCTAAAGAGACCCAGTACTTC.

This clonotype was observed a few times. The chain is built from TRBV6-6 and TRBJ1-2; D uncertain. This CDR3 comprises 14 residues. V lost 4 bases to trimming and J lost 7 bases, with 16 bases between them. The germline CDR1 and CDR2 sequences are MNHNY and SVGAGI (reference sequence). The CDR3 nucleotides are TGTGCCAGCAGTTCCATTCTGGATAACGTTGGCTACACCTTC. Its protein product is CASSSILDNVGYTF.